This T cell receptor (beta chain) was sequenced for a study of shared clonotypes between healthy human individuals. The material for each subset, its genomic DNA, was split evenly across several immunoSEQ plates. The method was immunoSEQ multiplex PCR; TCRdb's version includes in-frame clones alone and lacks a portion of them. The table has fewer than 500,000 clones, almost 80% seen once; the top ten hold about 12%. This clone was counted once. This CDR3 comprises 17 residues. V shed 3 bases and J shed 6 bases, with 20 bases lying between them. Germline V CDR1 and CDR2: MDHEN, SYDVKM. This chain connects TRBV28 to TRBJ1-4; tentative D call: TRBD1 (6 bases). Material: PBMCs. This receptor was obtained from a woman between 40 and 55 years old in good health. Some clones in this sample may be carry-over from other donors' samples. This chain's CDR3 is CASSFTSGRRGDEKLFF. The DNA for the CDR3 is TGTGCCAGCAGTTTCACCTCGGGGAGAAGGGGGGATGAAAAACTGTTTTTT.